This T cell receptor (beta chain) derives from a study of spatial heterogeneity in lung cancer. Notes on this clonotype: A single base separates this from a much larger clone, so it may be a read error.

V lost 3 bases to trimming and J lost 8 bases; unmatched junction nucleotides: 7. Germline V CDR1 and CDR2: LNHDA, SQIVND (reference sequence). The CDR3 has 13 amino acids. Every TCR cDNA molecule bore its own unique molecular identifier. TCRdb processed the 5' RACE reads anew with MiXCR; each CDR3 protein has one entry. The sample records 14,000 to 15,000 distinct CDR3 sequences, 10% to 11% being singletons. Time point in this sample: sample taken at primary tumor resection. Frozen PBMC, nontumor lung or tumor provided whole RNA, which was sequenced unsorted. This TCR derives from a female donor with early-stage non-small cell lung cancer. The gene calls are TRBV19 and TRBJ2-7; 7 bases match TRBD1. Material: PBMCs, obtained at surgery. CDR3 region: CASSIYGQDQQYF. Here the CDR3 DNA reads TGTGCCAGTAGTATCTACGGACAGGACCAGCAGTACTTC. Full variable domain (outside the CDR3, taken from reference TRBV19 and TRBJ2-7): DGGITQSPKYLFRKEGQNVTLSCEQNLNHDAMYWYRQDPGQGLRLIYYSQIVNDFQKGDIAEGYSVSREKKESFPLTVTSAQKNPTAFYLCASSIYGQDQQYFGPGTRLTVT.